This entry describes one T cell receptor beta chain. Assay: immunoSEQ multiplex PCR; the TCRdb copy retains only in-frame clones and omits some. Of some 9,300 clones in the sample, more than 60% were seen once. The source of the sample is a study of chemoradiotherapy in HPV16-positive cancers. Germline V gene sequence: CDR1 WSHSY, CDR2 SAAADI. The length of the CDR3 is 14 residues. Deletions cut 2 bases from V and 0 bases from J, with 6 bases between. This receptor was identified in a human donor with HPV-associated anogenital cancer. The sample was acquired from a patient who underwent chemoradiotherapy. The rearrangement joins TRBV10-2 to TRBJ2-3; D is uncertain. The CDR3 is CASSESGSTDTQYF. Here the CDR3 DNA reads TGCGCCAGCAGTGAGAGTGGCAGCACAGATACGCAGTATTTT.